This is a list of T cell receptor beta chains from one sample in a study of shared clonotypes between healthy human individuals. Profiling relied on immunoSEQ multiplex PCR, and the TCRdb table lists in-frame clones only, not all of them. The sample carries about 2,200,000 clones, 85% to 95% recorded once. Sequencing was carried out using naive CD8+ T cells from PBMCs. The receptors were sampled from a man aged 18 to 35 in good health. Some clones in this sample may be carry-over from other donors' samples. The CDR3 runs from the conserved cysteine through the conserved F or W. D genes are given only for firm matches. Size values are once, few and many counts, or a class for expanded clones, and some rows have none.

d_gene	v_gene	j_gene	abundance	CDR3nt	CDR3aa
TRBD1	TRBV6-5	TRBJ1-6	-	TGTGCCAGCAGTAACCGGGACAGTTATTCACCCCTCCACTTT	CASSNRDSYSPLHF
-	TRBV19	TRBJ2-7	-	TGTGCCAGTAGCACATCCGGGATAGCGGCCCCCTACGAGCAGTACTTC	CASSTSGIAAPYEQYF
-	TRBV27	TRBJ2-1	-	TGTGCCAGCAGTTATGGGGGGGCCTTTACCAATGAGCAGTTCTTC	CASSYGGAFTNEQFF
TRBD2	TRBV11-2	TRBJ2-3	once	TGTGCCAGCAGCCGACTCGCGGGAGGAAGTAATCGGGCAGATACGCAGTATTTT	CASSRLAGGSNRADTQYF
-	TRBV9	TRBJ2-7	-	TGTGCCAGCAGCGTAGATTTGAGCTCCTACGAGCAGTACTTC	CASSVDLSSYEQYF
TRBD1	TRBV28	TRBJ1-6	once	TGTGCCAGCAACCGGGACAGACGACGGCGGACAGATTCACCCCTCCACTTT	CASNRDRRRRTDSPLHF
TRBD2	TRBV7-9	TRBJ2-7	-	TGTGCCAGCAGCTTATCGTTGGGAGGGCCGTCCGAGCAGTACTTC	CASSLSLGGPSEQYF
-	TRBV7-9	TRBJ1-1	-	TGTGCCAGCAGCTGGAAGGGGAACACTGAAGCTTTCTTT	CASSWKGNTEAFF
TRBD1	TRBV2	TRBJ1-1	few	TGTGCCAGCAGTGCGGACAGGGGCGGGACTGAAGCTTTCTTT	CASSADRGGTEAFF
-	TRBV9	TRBJ2-7	-	TGTGCCAGCAGCGTAGAACTAGAATACGAGCAGTACTTC	CASSVELEYEQYF
TRBD2	TRBV28	TRBJ2-2	-	TGTGCCAGCAGTCCCCTAGGACTAGCGTCCGGGGAGCTGTTTTTT	CASSPLGLASGELFF
-	TRBV7-2	TRBJ1-1	-	TGTGCCAGCAGCCAATGGCAGGGTGAAGCTTTCTTT	CASSQWQGEAFF
-	TRBV27	TRBJ1-2	-	TGTGCCAGCAGTTCCCTCCCCGGGCTAAGCTATGGCTACACCTTC	CASSSLPGLSYGYTF
-	TRBV5-5	TRBJ1-5	-	TGTGCCAGCAGCTTGGAGGGGCTTAGCAATCAGCCCCAGCATTTT	CASSLEGLSNQPQHF
-	TRBV4-2	TRBJ2-7	few	TGTGCCAGCAGCCAAGCCTACGAGCAGTACTTC	CASSQAYEQYF
-	TRBV10-3	TRBJ1-2	-	TGTGCCATCAGTGAGTCACGTGGGACTGGTTTTGCGGGATCCCATGGCTACACCTTC	CAISESRGTGFAGSHGYTF
-	TRBV19	TRBJ2-5	-	TGTGCCAGTAGTGGAAGGGGGGAGGAGACCCAGTACTTC	CASSGRGEETQYF
-	TRBV27	TRBJ1-1	-	TGTGCCACCAGAGCAGGTGGGGCAATGACTGAAGCTTTCTTT	CATRAGGAMTEAFF
TRBD2	TRBV10-1	TRBJ2-1	-	TGCGCCAGCCCTGGGACTAGCGGATACAATGAGCAGTTCTTC	CASPGTSGYNEQFF
-	TRBV14	TRBJ2-3	-	TGTGCCAGCGGATACGGGAGCATTGAAGATACGCAGTATTTT	CASGYGSIEDTQYF
TRBD1	TRBV7-9	TRBJ1-2	-	TGTGCCAGCAGCTCCAGGGGGAATGGCTACACCTTC	CASSSRGNGYTF
-	TRBV6-1	TRBJ1-5	-	TGTGCCAGCAGTGAGGTCAGCCCGATGGCCCAGCATTTT	CASSEVSPMAQHF
TRBD1	TRBV19	TRBJ2-2	-	TGTGCCAGTAGTCCGCGGACAGGGTGGAGCGGGGAGCTGTTTTTT	CASSPRTGWSGELFF
TRBD2	TRBV5-4	TRBJ2-7	once	TGTGCCAGCAGCCTGGGGACTAGCGACTACGAGCAGTACTTC	CASSLGTSDYEQYF
-	TRBV28	TRBJ1-2	-	TGTGCCAGCAGTTTATGGCCCCCTGAGGAAGGGGAGACTAACTATGGCTACACCTTC	CASSLWPPEEGETNYGYTF
-	TRBV5-4	TRBJ2-5	-	TGTGCCAGCAGTTCCTGGGGCTTTCAAGAGACCCAGTACTTC	CASSSWGFQETQYF
TRBD1	TRBV11-2	TRBJ1-2	-	TGTGCCAGCAGCGACACCGGGACAGGGTACTTC	CASSDTGTGYF
-	TRBV28	TRBJ1-1	-	TGTGCCAGCAGTTTGAAGAGGGTAGGGTTCACAGTGGGTACTGAAGCTTTCTTT	CASSLKRVGFTVGTEAFF
-	TRBV30	TRBJ2-7	-	TGTGCCTGGAAGAAACCGGGACCATCCTACGAGCAGTACTTC	CAWKKPGPSYEQYF
-	TRBV7-9	TRBJ1-2	-	TGTGCCAGCAGCTTAGGTTCCGACAGCCTCCTAGCCTTC	CASSLGSDSLLAF
-	TRBV9	TRBJ2-1	-	TGTGCCAGCAGCGTAAATATAGAACCCCAAAGACCTTACAATGAGCAGTTCTTC	CASSVNIEPQRPYNEQFF
-	TRBV28	TRBJ2-3	-	TGTGCCAGCAGCCCCAGGACCGCTCTCACAGATACGCAGTATTTT	CASSPRTALTDTQYF
-	TRBV7-8	TRBJ2-7	-	TGTGCCAGCAGCTTAGAAGCAGGGGAAACCTACGAGCAGTACTTC	CASSLEAGETYEQYF
TRBD2	TRBV16	TRBJ2-7	-	TGTGCCAGCAGCCCCCCCCCTAGCGGGACGACCTACGAGCAGTACTTC	CASSPPPSGTTYEQYF